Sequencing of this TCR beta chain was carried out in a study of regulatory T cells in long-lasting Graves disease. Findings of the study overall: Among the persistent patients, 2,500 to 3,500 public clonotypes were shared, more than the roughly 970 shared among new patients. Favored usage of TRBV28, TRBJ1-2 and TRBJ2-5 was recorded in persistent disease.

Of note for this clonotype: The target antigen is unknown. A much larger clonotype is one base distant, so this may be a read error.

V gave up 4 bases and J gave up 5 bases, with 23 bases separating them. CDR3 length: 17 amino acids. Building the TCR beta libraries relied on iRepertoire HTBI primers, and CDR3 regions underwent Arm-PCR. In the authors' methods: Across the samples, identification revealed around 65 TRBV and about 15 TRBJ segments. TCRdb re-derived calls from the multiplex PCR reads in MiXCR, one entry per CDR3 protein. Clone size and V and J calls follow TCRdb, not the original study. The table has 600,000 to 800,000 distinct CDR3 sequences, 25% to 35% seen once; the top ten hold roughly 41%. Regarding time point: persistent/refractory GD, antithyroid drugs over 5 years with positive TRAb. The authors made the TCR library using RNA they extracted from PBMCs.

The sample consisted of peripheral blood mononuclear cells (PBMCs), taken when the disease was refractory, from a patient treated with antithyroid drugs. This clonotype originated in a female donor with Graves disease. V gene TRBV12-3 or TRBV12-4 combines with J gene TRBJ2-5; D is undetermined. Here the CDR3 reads CASSSLQCGPNGETQYF. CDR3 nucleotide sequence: TGTGCCAGCAGTTCCCTTCAGTGTGGCCCTAACGGGGAGACCCAGTACTTC.